The clone carrying this T cell receptor beta chain came up a few times. This sample was included in a study of PD-1 blockade in classical Hodgkin lymphoma. This CDR3 is built from 14 residues. CDR1 and CDR2 from the germline V gene are SEHNR and FQNEAQ (reference sequence). V dropped 3 bases and J dropped 7; count of bases not matched to a gene: 6. Each patient's relapse followed autologous stem cell transplantation, and brentuximab vedotin exposure varied. Produced via immunoSEQ multiplex PCR; TCRdb's table is partial and in-frame only. The data contain tens of thousands of clones, roughly two thirds of them singletons.

This clonotype was obtained from a human donor with classical Hodgkin lymphoma. The source material was peripheral blood mononuclear cells (PBMCs), sampled before the second cycle of nivolumab. The J gene is TRBJ1-5, the V gene TRBV7-9, with 7 positions matching TRBD1. This CDR3 reads CASSFSTGRQPQHF. Here the CDR3 DNA reads TGTGCCAGCAGCTTCTCGACAGGGAGGCAGCCCCAGCATTTT. Full variable domain (outside the CDR3, taken from reference TRBV7-9 and TRBJ1-5): DTGVSQNPRHKITKRGQNVTFRCDPISEHNRLYWYRQTLGQGPEFLTYFQNEAQLEKSRLLSDRFSAERPKGSFSTLEIQRTEQGDSAMYLCASSFSTGRQPQHFGDGTRLSIL.